Following are 19 T cell receptor beta chains from one sample sequenced in a study of CDR3 diversity in severe acne. TCRdb reanalysed the PCR reads using MiXCR and keeps one entry per CDR3 protein. In the table there are tens of thousands of distinct CDR3 sequences, around 50% of which are singletons. Sequencing was done on a sample of blood. These receptors all come from a male donor in good health, without acne.

The sample holds many counts of this clonotype. The chain joins TRBV4-2 to TRBJ2-5; 8 bases fit TRBD2. V shed 0 bases and J 5 bases; nucleotides not matched to a gene: 8. Germline V gives CDR1 LGHNA, CDR2 YNFKEQ. There are 16 residues in the CDR3. The CDR3 DNA reads TGTGCCAGCAGCCAAGATAGACGGGGGGGTTCGGAGACCCAGTACTTC. Encoded protein: CASSQDRRGGSETQYF.

The sample holds a few counts of this clonotype. This sequence joins TRBV2 and TRBJ2-7, with D possibly being TRBD1 (9 bases). The V gene lost 1 base and the J gene lost 7 bases, with 14 bases spanning the gap. Germline assignment: CDR1 SNHLY and CDR2 FYNNEI. This CDR3 is built from 14 residues. This chain's CDR3 is CASSEVSGTGEQYF. In nucleotides, the CDR3 is TGTGCCAGCAGTGAAGTTAGCGGGACAGGGGAGCAGTACTTC.

Comments on this clonotype: The CDR3 carries no conserved terminal phenylalanine or tryptophan, so it likely arises from a read error. The limits of the CDR3 on the DNA are not certain, so only TCRdb's listed CDR3 is given. This chain links TRBV20-1 with TRBJ1-3; the table gives TRBD1 as D, unverified against the DNA. Ends included, the CDR3 has 10 residues. CDR1 and CDR2 from the germline V gene are DFQATT and SNEGSKA (reference sequence). CDR3 amino acids: CSARDGRVEI.

This chain joins TRBV2 and TRBJ2-7, with 9 bases identical to TRBD2. Germline V gene lookup returns CDR1 SNHLY and CDR2 FYNNEI. The CDR3 is made up of 13 amino acids. The J segment lost 12 bases and the V segment lost 3 bases, leaving 9 bases of the junction unmatched. The CDR3 DNA reads TGTGCCAGCAGTGAGGGACTAGCCGATTCAGTGTACTTC. Amino acid sequence: CASSEGLADSVYF.

V usage is TRBV6-5 and J usage is TRBJ2-3; TRBD2 is a possible D gene (5 bases). The germline gives CDR1 MNHEY, CDR2 SVGAGI. The CDR3 contains 13 residues. Trimming took 8 bases from V and 6 from J, leaving 15 bases between them. The CDR3 region is CASGPGVPDTQYF. For the CDR3, the DNA is TGTGCCAGCGGTCCCGGGGTCCCCGATACGCAGTATTTT.

This clonotype was detected only a few times. The chain combines TRBV15 with TRBJ2-7, with D tentatively TRBD1 (5 bases). The CDR3 extends over 13 amino acids. Germline lookup yields CDR1 LNHNV and CDR2 YYDKDF (reference sequence). V lost 10 bases and J 2 bases, leaving 15 bases between the germline ends. The CDR3: CASLQVPTYEQYF. CDR3 sequence (DNA): TGTGCCAGCCTACAGGTTCCCACCTACGAGCAGTACTTC.

The chain links TRBV25-1 to TRBJ1-5; 10 bases are a match to TRBD1. Germline CDR1 MGHDK, CDR2 SYGVNS. V shed 3 bases, J shed 0 bases, and the junction held 5 bases outside the gene matches. The CDR3 runs to 17 residues. DNA for the CDR3: TGTGCCAGCAGTGATCACCGGGACAGGGGTAGCAATCAGCCCCAGCATTTT. This encodes CASSDHRDRGSNQPQHF.

This clonotype was picked up one time. As DNA, the CDR3 is TGTGCCAGCAGTCGATGGGGCAGGGGGGCTGGAAACACCATATATTTT. Amino acid sequence: CASSRWGRGAGNTIYF. The chain carries TRBV7-8 and TRBJ1-3; 7 positions agree with TRBD1. The CDR3 contains 16 residues. V lost 6 bases and J lost 2; bases outside the gene matches: 10. Germline V lookup: CDR1 SGHVS, CDR2 FQNEAQ.

The V gene is TRBV20-1, the J gene TRBJ2-5; TRBD2 aligns across 12 bases. The CDR3 runs 16 residues. The germline CDR1 and CDR2 sequences are DFQATT and SNEGSKA (reference sequence). The CDR3 sequence: CSAGDASGGAFETQYF. Written as DNA, the CDR3 is TGCAGCGCTGGAGATGCTAGCGGGGGGGCTTTCGAGACCCAGTACTTC.

This clonotype appeared many times. The chain recombines TRBV2 with TRBJ2-7; 7 bases match TRBD2. The CDR3 consists of 13 residues. Germline CDR1 SNHLY, CDR2 FYNNEI. V gave up 5 bases and J gave up 5 bases; unmatched junction bases: 6. The CDR3 DNA reads TGTGCCAGCAGTCTAGCGGTGGACGACGAGCAGTACTTC. Its protein is CASSLAVDDEQYF.

The sample holds many counts of this clonotype. The chain combines TRBV5-6 with TRBJ1-6; D unresolved. Trimming removed 0 bases at V and 0 bases at J, with 7 bases between. Germline V gives CDR1 SGHDT, CDR2 YYEEEE. The CDR3 is 16 amino acids. CDR3 protein: CASSLGRSSYNSPLHF. CDR3 in DNA: TGTGCCAGCAGCTTGGGTCGGAGCTCCTATAATTCACCCCTCCACTTT.

This clonotype was detected a few times. The rearrangement joins TRBV9 to TRBJ1-6; tentatively, D is TRBD1 (5 bases). There are 15 residues in the CDR3. Germline CDR1 reads SGDLS; CDR2 reads YYNGEE. The V end was cut by 4 bases, the J end by 7 bases, with 15 bases between. CDR3 coding DNA: TGTGCCAGCAGCACAAGGACTGGGGGAAATTCACCCCTCCACTTT. Protein: CASSTRTGGNSPLHF. The variable domain in full, completed from reference TRBV9 and TRBJ1-6, reads DSGVTQTPKHLITATGQRVTLRCSPRSGDLSVYWYQQSLDQGLQFLIQYYNGEERAKGNILERFSAQQFPDLHSELNLSSLELGDSALYFCASSTRTGGNSPLHFGNGTRLTVT.

Concerning this clonotype: The CDR3 does not end in the conserved phenylalanine or tryptophan, so this is likely a read error. The CDR3 is CASRGLAGVGEQFS. The CDR3 DNA reads TGTGCCAGCAGAGGACTAGCGGGAGTGGGTGAGCAGTTCTCC. The gene calls are TRBV2 and TRBJ2-1, with 13 bases identical to TRBD2. Germline V lookup: CDR1 SNHLY, CDR2 FYNNEI. The CDR3 totals 14 residues. Germline trimming cut 6 bases from V and 9 bases from J; bases unmatched to any gene: 5.

The chain combines TRBV29-1 with TRBJ2-7; 8 bases match TRBD1. The CDR3 totals 14 residues. Unmatched junction bases numbered 6, after V lost 5 bases and J lost 0 bases. Germline V lookup: CDR1 SQVTM, CDR2 ANQGSEA. For the CDR3, the DNA is TGCAGCGTTTCAACGGACAGGGCCTCCTACGAGCAGTACTTC. Its translation: CSVSTDRASYEQYF.

This clonotype came up a few times. V and J are TRBV15 and TRBJ1-6; TRBD1 might be the D (6 bases). Germline values: CDR1 LNHNV, CDR2 YYDKDF (reference sequence). This CDR3 comprises 18 residues. Trimming stripped 0 bases from V and 6 bases from J, with 18 bases between. CDR3 nucleotide sequence: TGTGCCACCAGCAGAGAAATGAGGACTCTCAGGGGTAATTCACCCCTCCACTTT. It encodes CATSREMRTLRGNSPLHF.

V is TRBV10-3 and J is TRBJ2-2; D may be TRBD1 (6 bases). The ends were cut back, 10 bases at V and 3 bases at J, with 15 bases in the middle. The CDR3 has 14 residues. Germline values: CDR1 ENHRY, CDR2 SYGVKD. The chain's CDR3 is CASRDTAHTGELFF. The CDR3 DNA is TGTGCCAGCAGGGACACAGCTCACACCGGGGAGCTGTTTTTT.

This clonotype was counted a single time. The chain couples TRBV6-2 or TRBV6-3 to TRBJ2-1; 15 bases are a match to TRBD2. CDR3 length equals 15 residues. Germline V gene sequence: CDR1 MNHEY, CDR2 SVGEGT. Trimming cost V 10 bases and J 3 bases; bases outside gene matches: 4. CDR3 in amino acids: CANGLAGGNYNEQFF. In DNA, the CDR3 is TGTGCCAACGGACTAGCGGGGGGGAACTACAATGAGCAGTTCTTC.

The CDR3 DNA reads as TGCAGCGTTGCGGCAGGACTTAGCAATCAGCCCCAGCATTTT. Its translation is CSVAAGLSNQPQHF. J is TRBJ1-5 and V is TRBV29-1; D is ambiguous. Trimming took off 4 bases at V and 0 bases at J, with 10 bases between the two ends. Germline CDR1 is SQVTM and CDR2 is ANQGSEA. There are 14 residues in the CDR3.

This clonotype was seen only a few times. The rearrangement uses TRBV25-1 and TRBJ1-4; weak D call: TRBD1 (6 bases). V lost 3 bases and J lost 0, with 8 bases in between. This CDR3 is built from 15 residues. The germline V gene has CDR1 MGHDK and CDR2 SYGVNS. In DNA, the CDR3 is TGTGCCAGCAGTGAGGCAGGGGCAACTAATGAAAAACTGTTTTTT. Translated: CASSEAGATNEKLFF.